Described below is a single T cell receptor beta chain sequence and its context. This record belongs to a study of PD-L1 blockade in urothelial cancer. Study at large: The median T cell count in blood samples was 110,000 to 150,000.

Trimming removed 1 base from V and 5 bases from J; junction bases left unmatched: 2. This CDR3 is built from 15 residues. Germline V CDR1 and CDR2: SGHTA, FQGTGA. Clones were sequenced by immunoSEQ multiplex PCR, and TCRdb holds only the in-frame ones, with some missing. Of 100,000 or so clones in the sample, around 82% were seen once. The chain recombines TRBV7-3 with TRBJ2-1; TRBD2 matches at 10 bases. Material: PBMCs, obtained around atezolizumab (anti-PD-L1) treatment. This receptor was taken from a man aged 50-60 years with urothelial cancer. The DNA for the CDR3 is TGTGCCAGCAGCTTAAGGACTAGCGGTAACAATGAGCAGTTCTTC. Translating it yields CASSLRTSGNNEQFF. The whole variable domain, remainder taken from reference TRBV7-3 and TRBJ2-1, is GAGVSQTPSNKVTEKGKYVELRCDPISGHTALYWYRQSLGQGPEFLIYFQGTGAADDSGLPNDRFFAVRPEGSVSTLKIQRTERGDSAVYLCASSLRTSGNNEQFFGPGTRLTVL.